The entry that follows covers one TCR beta chain sequence. TCRdb reanalysed the 5' RACE reads using MiXCR and keeps one entry per CDR3 protein. The table has under 500,000 distinct CDR3 sequences, under 20% seen once. This specimen comes from a study of T cells after yellow fever vaccination. This CDR3 is 16 amino acids long. The V gene end was trimmed by 0 bases and the J gene end by 4 bases; junction bases not matched to a gene: 9. Germline CDR1 reads SGHVS; CDR2 reads FQNEAQ. The source material was PBMCs, sampled before the yellow fever booster vaccination. The chain combines TRBV7-8 with TRBJ2-7; 7 positions agree with TRBD2. The receptor comes from a young man who received the YFV17D yellow fever vaccine. The CDR3 spells CASSLASGGGRYEQYF. CDR3 sequence (DNA): TGTGCCAGCAGCTTAGCTTCCGGGGGAGGGAGATACGAGCAGTACTTC.